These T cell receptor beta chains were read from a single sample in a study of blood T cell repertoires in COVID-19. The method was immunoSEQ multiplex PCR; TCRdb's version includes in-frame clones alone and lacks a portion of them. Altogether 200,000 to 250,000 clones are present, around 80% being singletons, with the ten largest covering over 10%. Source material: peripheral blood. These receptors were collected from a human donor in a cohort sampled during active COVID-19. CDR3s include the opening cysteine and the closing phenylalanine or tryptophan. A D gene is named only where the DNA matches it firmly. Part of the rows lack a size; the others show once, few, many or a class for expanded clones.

TGCGCCAGCAGCCCGCGGGAGAGGAACACCGGGGAGCTGTTTTTT,CASSPRERNTGELFF,TRBV5-1,NA,TRBJ2-2,TRBD2
TGTGCCAGTAGTATCTCCAGGGTTCTTAGCAATCAGCCCCAGCATTTT,CASSISRVLSNQPQHF,TRBV19,NA,TRBJ1-5,NA
TGTGCCAGCAGCTTGAAGGACATTGGCTACACCTTC,CASSLKDIGYTF,TRBV5-4,NA,TRBJ1-2,NA
TGCAGCGTTGAAGAGGATCTCAGGACAGGGAGCACCTACGAGCAGTACTTC,CSVEEDLRTGSTYEQYF,TRBV29-1,few,TRBJ2-7,TRBD1
TGTGCCAGCAGTTTAACAGGGTTCGGAGCCTATAATTCACCCCTCCACTTT,CASSLTGFGAYNSPLHF,TRBV27,NA,TRBJ1-6,NA
TGCGCCAGCAGCTTTAACCGGGACACAGATACGCAGTATTTT,CASSFNRDTDTQYF,TRBV5-1,NA,TRBJ2-3,NA
TGTGCCAGCAGTTGGGGGGGGCATCAGCCCCAGCATTTT,CASSWGGHQPQHF,TRBV28,once,TRBJ1-5,NA
TGTGCCAGCAGTTTCTCCGGGACAGGGGGCATTGAGCAGTACTTC,CASSFSGTGGIEQYF,TRBV27,NA,TRBJ2-7,TRBD1
TGCGCCAGCAGCCCAACCACACAGGGGCTAGGCACTGAAGCTTTCTTT,CASSPTTQGLGTEAFF,TRBV5-1,NA,TRBJ1-1,TRBD1
TGTGCCAGCCTTCCTCAGGGAAGTGGAGAGACCCAGTACTTC,CASLPQGSGETQYF,TRBV3-1/TRBV3-2,NA,TRBJ2-5,NA
TGTGCCAGCAGCCCGTCCCGGGACAGGGAAGAAAATGAAAAACTGTTTTTT,CASSPSRDREENEKLFF,TRBV7-8,NA,TRBJ1-4,TRBD1
TGTGCTAGTGCCAAAACTGTGGACGAGCAGTACTTC,CASAKTVDEQYF,TRBV12-5,NA,TRBJ2-7,NA
TGTGCCAGCAGCCCACACAGGGTCCTCACAGATACGCAGTATTTT,CASSPHRVLTDTQYF,TRBV7-8,NA,TRBJ2-3,NA
TGTGCCAGCAGCTTAGCGAGCGTTACCGGGGAGCTGTTTTTT,CASSLASVTGELFF,TRBV7-9,NA,TRBJ2-2,NA
TGTGCCAGCAGTGGGGGACTAGCGGGAGGAGATACGCAGTATTTT,CASSGGLAGGDTQYF,TRBV28,NA,TRBJ2-3,TRBD2
TGTGCCAGCAGTAGGCAGGAGGTGGTCGATGAAAAACTGTTTTTT,CASSRQEVVDEKLFF,TRBV28,NA,TRBJ1-4,NA
TGTGCCAGCAGTTACTCTCCTCTTAGGAACACTGAAGCTTTCTTT,CASSYSPLRNTEAFF,TRBV6-5,NA,TRBJ1-1,NA
TGTGCCAGCAGTTACACTAGCGGGAGTGGATCAGATACGCAGTATTTT,CASSYTSGSGSDTQYF,TRBV6-5,NA,TRBJ2-3,TRBD2
TGTGCCAGCAGTTACTTCGGAGGAGACAATGAGCAGTTCTTC,CASSYFGGDNEQFF,TRBV6-2/TRBV6-3,NA,TRBJ2-1,NA
TGTGCTAGTGGTTTTGGAGTCGGGGATACGCAGTATTTT,CASGFGVGDTQYF,TRBV12-5,NA,TRBJ2-3,NA
TGTGCTACGGGACAGGGATCCGCCGACTCCTACAATGAGCAGTTCTTC,CATGQGSADSYNEQFF,TRBV10-3,NA,TRBJ2-1,TRBD1
TGCAGTGCTAGTTGGGGGACAGCACAAGAGACCCAGTACTTC,CSASWGTAQETQYF,TRBV20-1,NA,TRBJ2-5,TRBD1
TGTGCCACCCGACAGCCCCTGGGGCAGTATTTT,CATRQPLGQYF,TRBV24-1,NA,TRBJ2-3,NA
TGTGCCAGCAGCCAAGATATAAGACAGGGGAGAGAAAAACTGTTTTTT,CASSQDIRQGREKLFF,TRBV4-2,NA,TRBJ1-4,TRBD1
TGTGCCAGCAGCTCCGAGGACAGGTTCCACTATGGCTACACCTTC,CASSSEDRFHYGYTF,TRBV6-5,NA,TRBJ1-2,TRBD1
TGTGCCAGTAGTATCGGGACTAGCGGGAGGTCCGGGGGGGAGCAGTTCTTC,CASSIGTSGRSGGEQFF,TRBV19,NA,TRBJ2-1,TRBD2
TGTGCCAGTAGTAGGCAGGGGAACACCGGGGAGCTGTTTTTT,CASSRQGNTGELFF,TRBV19,NA,TRBJ2-2,NA
TGTGCCAGCAGTGAGACGGCGGAGGGCGAGACCCAGTACTTC,CASSETAEGETQYF,TRBV25-1,few,TRBJ2-5,NA
TGCGCCAGCAGCCAGACAATCACCCAAGAGACCCAGTACTTC,CASSQTITQETQYF,TRBV4-1,NA,TRBJ2-5,NA
TGTGCCAGCTCACCACCTCAAAAGCTCTATGGCTACACCTTC,CASSPPQKLYGYTF,TRBV18,few,TRBJ1-2,NA
TGTGCCAGCAGCCCTCAGGAGAACACTGAAGCTTTCTTT,CASSPQENTEAFF,TRBV3-1/TRBV3-2,NA,TRBJ1-1,NA
TGTGCCAGCAGTCCGTACCCCAGGGACGAGCAGTACTTC,CASSPYPRDEQYF,TRBV7-2,few,TRBJ2-7,NA
TGTGCCAGCAGTGGGGCTTCTGAAGCTTTCTTT,CASSGASEAFF,TRBV28,NA,TRBJ1-1,NA
TGTGCCAGTAGTTCAAGCCCGACTAGCGGGAACACAGATACGCAGTATTTT,CASSSSPTSGNTDTQYF,TRBV19,NA,TRBJ2-3,TRBD2
TGCGCCAGCAGCCCCCCTAACTCCGCGCCCCAGCATTTT,CASSPPNSAPQHF,TRBV4-1,NA,TRBJ1-5,NA
TGTGCCTGGAGTTTCCCCTTGGCGCAGGGCACCGGGGAGCTGTTTTTT,CAWSFPLAQGTGELFF,TRBV30,NA,TRBJ2-2,NA
TGTGCCAGTAACGGGGGTAGGATGTTGGGGAATGAGCAGTTCTTC,CASNGGRMLGNEQFF,TRBV19,NA,TRBJ2-1,NA
TGTGCCAGCAGCGCACGATCAGGGGCCCGAGGCGATGAGCAGTTCTTC,CASSARSGARGDEQFF,TRBV9,NA,TRBJ2-1,NA
TGTGCCAGCAGTGATGTCCTAGCGGTCTTGACAGATACGCAGTATTTT,CASSDVLAVLTDTQYF,TRBV6-1,NA,TRBJ2-3,TRBD2
TGTGCCAGCGGGGGGGTGGAGGTCTATGGAAACACCATATATTTT,CASGGVEVYGNTIYF,TRBV6-1,NA,TRBJ1-3,NA
TGTGCCATCCGTAGCGGGAGAGAGGGGTACGAGCAGTACTTC,CAIRSGREGYEQYF,TRBV10-3,NA,TRBJ2-7,TRBD2
TGTGCCAGCACCCCCGGACAGTCCTACGAGCAGTACTTC,CASTPGQSYEQYF,TRBV3-1/TRBV3-2,few,TRBJ2-7,NA
TGTGCCAGCAGTCCGCAAGGACAGATTAACTATGGCTACACCTTC,CASSPQGQINYGYTF,TRBV27,many,TRBJ1-2,NA
TGTGCCAGCAGCCAAGCCGGGACAGGGGATCGGGCCCTCCACTTT,CASSQAGTGDRALHF,TRBV14,NA,TRBJ1-6,TRBD1
TGTGCCATCAGTGAGACCGCCGGGACTAGCGTTTACAATGAGCAGTTCTTC,CAISETAGTSVYNEQFF,TRBV10-3,NA,TRBJ2-1,TRBD2
TGTGCCAGCAGCCGACGGGGCTCTGGAAACACCATATATTTT,CASSRRGSGNTIYF,TRBV5-4,NA,TRBJ1-3,NA
TGTGCCAGCTCATCGGGACTAGCGGGGACCGGGGAGCTGTTTTTT,CASSSGLAGTGELFF,TRBV18,NA,TRBJ2-2,TRBD2
TGTGCCAGCAGTCTACTTAAAACGACAGGGATGGGGGAAAAACTGTTTTTT,CASSLLKTTGMGEKLFF,TRBV5-5,once,TRBJ1-4,TRBD1
TGTGCCAGCAGCGGGCAAGCACTTATCCTAGCGGGAGGTCCCTACGAGCAGTACTTC,CASSGQALILAGGPYEQYF,TRBV5-5,NA,TRBJ2-7,TRBD2
TGTGCCAGTAGTACCGACGGGGAAGAGGAGATGAACACTGAAGCTTTCTTT,CASSTDGEEEMNTEAFF,TRBV19,NA,TRBJ1-1,NA
TGTGCCAGCAGCTGGGGACTAAGCAACACAGATACGCAGTATTTT,CASSWGLSNTDTQYF,TRBV7-2,NA,TRBJ2-3,TRBD2
TGTGCCATCAGTGAAAGCCCGGGACTTAGCTCCTACGAGCAGTACTTC,CAISESPGLSSYEQYF,TRBV10-3,NA,TRBJ2-7,NA
TGTGCCAGCAGGAGGGCAGGCAGAAACACCATATATTTT,CASRRAGRNTIYF,TRBV7-9,few,TRBJ1-3,NA
TGTGCCAGTAGTATCGTTCTAGCGGACTCCTACAATGAGCAGTTCTTC,CASSIVLADSYNEQFF,TRBV19,NA,TRBJ2-1,TRBD2
TGTGCCAGCAGTCTAATTCCCCGGGGAGCAAATTCACCCCTCCACTTT,CASSLIPRGANSPLHF,TRBV27,NA,TRBJ1-6,NA
TGTGCCAGTAGTATCGACGACAACCCCAGCCGGTATGGCTACACCTTC,CASSIDDNPSRYGYTF,TRBV19,NA,TRBJ1-2,NA
TGTGCCAGCAGCAAAAGTCGGGACAGCGATGGAGCGGATACGCAGTATTTT,CASSKSRDSDGADTQYF,TRBV21-1,NA,TRBJ2-3,NA
TGTGCCAGCAGCCGGGACAGAAACTATGGCTACACCTTC,CASSRDRNYGYTF,TRBV28,NA,TRBJ1-2,TRBD1
TGTGCCAGTACTTCCCCACAGGGTGATAATCAGCCCCAGCATTTT,CASTSPQGDNQPQHF,TRBV19,NA,TRBJ1-5,NA
TGTGCCAGCAGCTTAGGAGGGGGACCGAACACTGAAGCTTTCTTT,CASSLGGGPNTEAFF,TRBV7-9,few,TRBJ1-1,NA